The 18 T cell receptor beta chains below were found in one sample sequenced in a study of long-term antiretroviral therapy in people with HIV. Researchers report immunoSEQ v3.0 was run at survey level. The data were produced by immunoSEQ multiplex PCR, yet TCRdb's version contains in-frame clones alone and is incomplete. The sample has more than 35,000 clones, 80% to 90% seen once. Sequences were derived from unsorted PBMCs, sampled 2.2 years after starting antiretroviral therapy. Receptors originate from a young man with HIV.

The CDR3 DNA reads as TGTGCCAGCAGAAATTCCGGGCCGTGGCAAGAGACCCAGTACTTC. Its protein is CASRNSGPWQETQYF. The chain has TRBV5-4 and TRBJ2-5, with D hard to call. V lost 5 bases and J 2 bases, leaving 16 bases between the germline ends. The CDR3 contains 15 residues. The germline CDR1 and CDR2 sequences are SGHNT and YYREEE (reference sequence).

In its sample, this clone was seen once. The chain carries TRBV5-4 and TRBJ2-5; 9 nucleotides align to TRBD1. The CDR3 extends over 17 amino acids. Germline assignment: CDR1 SGHNT and CDR2 YYREEE (reference sequence). Unmatched junction bases numbered 16, after V lost 3 bases and J lost 7 bases. The CDR3 protein is CASSYRTGVTLPGTQYF. The CDR3, as DNA: TGTGCCAGCAGCTATCGGACAGGGGTCACCCTACCTGGGACCCAGTACTTC.

CDR3 bases: TGTGCCAGCGGACCGGGACAGAGCTACGAGCAGTACTTC. Translated: CASGPGQSYEQYF. V gene TRBV27 combines with J gene TRBJ2-7; 7 bases are a match to TRBD1. Trimming cost V 8 bases and J 3 bases; bases outside gene matches: 7. Germline V gives CDR1 MNHEY, CDR2 SMNVEV (reference sequence). CDR3 length: 13 residues.

This clone came up a few times. CDR3 sequence: CASSQGYGEKLFF. The DNA for the CDR3 is TGTGCCAGCAGCCAGGGTTACGGGGAAAAACTGTTTTTT. This chain links TRBV4-2 with TRBJ1-4; D remains unclear. This CDR3 region has 13 residues. Between the trimmed V and J ends, which lost 3 bases and 8 bases, there was a span of 10 bases. CDR1 is LGHNA and CDR2 is YNFKEQ in the germline V gene.

V gene TRBV28 combines with J gene TRBJ1-1, with no clear D. The CDR3 has 15 amino acids. The ends were cut back, 5 bases at V and 0 bases at J, with 13 bases in the middle. Germline lookup yields CDR1 MDHEN and CDR2 SYDVKM. This CDR3 is CASSTDGSMNTEAFF. For the CDR3, the DNA is TGTGCCAGCAGTACGGACGGATCCATGAACACTGAAGCTTTCTTT.

This clone was seen only a few times. The chain carries TRBV7-9 and TRBJ1-2, with 9 bases fitting TRBD1. Looked up from germline, CDR1 is SEHNR and CDR2 is FQNEAQ (reference sequence). The V and J ends lost 5 bases and 2 bases, in that order; junction bases with no gene match: 3. CDR3 length equals 14 residues. CDR3 sequence: CASSPGQGNYGYTF. The CDR3 region has the DNA TGTGCCAGCAGCCCAGGACAGGGGAACTATGGCTACACCTTC.

The chain employs TRBV18 and TRBJ2-5; possibly TRBD1 for D (5 bases). The CDR3 spans 14 residues. Trimming shortened V by 0 bases and J by 1 base, and 6 bases separated the two germline ends. Germline V gene data show CDR1 as KGHSH and CDR2 as LQKENI. The DNA of the CDR3 is TGTGCCAGCTCACCACCGGGGCGCCAAGAGACCCAGTACTTC. It specifies CASSPPGRQETQYF.

The J gene is TRBJ2-7, the V gene TRBV4-1; no clear D gene. The ends were cut back, 0 bases at V and 3 bases at J, with 9 bases in the middle. The CDR3 runs to 14 residues. Germline values: CDR1 MGHRA, CDR2 YSYEKL. The CDR3 bases are TGCGCCAGCAGCCAAGAACCCACCTTCTACGAGCAGTACTTC. Protein product: CASSQEPTFYEQYF.

The chain recombines TRBV5-6 with TRBJ2-3; 14 bases are a match to TRBD2. J was trimmed by 5 bases and V by 3 bases; bases with no gene match: 5. Looked up from germline, CDR1 is SGHDT and CDR2 is YYEEEE. The CDR3 consists of 16 residues. DNA of the CDR3: TGTGCCAGCAGCTCACCGGGACTAGCGGGAGTAGATACGCAGTATTTT. Amino acid sequence: CASSSPGLAGVDTQYF.

The chain couples TRBV14 to TRBJ2-2, with D possibly matching TRBD1 (6 bases). The CDR3 runs to 17 residues. Germline assignment: CDR1 SGHDN and CDR2 FVKESK. V lost 4 bases to trimming and J lost 6 bases, with 21 bases between them. The CDR3: CASSLPSGRGIAGELFF. Here the CDR3 DNA reads TGTGCCAGCAGCCTCCCTTCGGGAAGGGGGATCGCCGGGGAGCTGTTTTTT. Complete variable domain (other parts from reference TRBV14 and TRBJ2-2): EAGVTQFPSHSVIEKGQTVTLRCDPISGHDNLYWYRRVMGKEIKFLLHFVKESKQDESGMPNNRFLAERTGGTYSTLKVQPAELEDSGVYFCASSLPSGRGIAGELFFGEGSRLTVL.

The rearrangement links TRBV25-1 to TRBJ2-5; 9 positions agree with TRBD1. The germline V gene has CDR1 MGHDK and CDR2 SYGVNS. The CDR3 length is 16 residues. The V segment lost 4 bases and the J segment 4 bases; nucleotides outside the gene matches: 10. The CDR3 nucleotides read TGTGCCAGCAGTGGCCGGGACAGGGCCCATCCAGAGACCCAGTACTTC. Protein sequence: CASSGRDRAHPETQYF.

This rearrangement joins TRBV20-1 to TRBJ2-5; D gene uncertain. The CDR3 extends over 11 amino acids. With 8 bases removed from V and 5 bases from J, the gap between germline ends came to 12 bases. The germline gives CDR1 DFQATT, CDR2 SNEGSKA (reference sequence). The CDR3 coding sequence is TGCAGTCCTTCCTTCGACGAGACCCAGTACTTC. It codes for CSPSFDETQYF.

This chain connects TRBV7-2 to TRBJ2-3; tentative D call: TRBD1 (5 bases). This CDR3 is built from 14 residues. With 5 bases removed from V and 2 bases from J, the gap between germline ends came to 11 bases. The V gene's germline CDR1 is SGHTA and CDR2 FQGNSA. The CDR3 DNA follows: TGTGCCAGCAGCCCAAAACAGGACACAGATACGCAGTATTTT. Amino acids: CASSPKQDTDTQYF.

There are a few counts of this clone. This chain joins TRBV20-1 and TRBJ2-7; no clear D gene. The V gene's germline CDR1 is DFQATT and CDR2 SNEGSKA (reference sequence). V dropped 3 bases and J dropped 3 bases, with 6 bases sitting between them. The CDR3 has 11 residues. CDR3 sequence reads: CSASIDYEQYF. DNA for the CDR3: TGCAGTGCTAGTATAGACTACGAGCAGTACTTC.

The rearrangement uses TRBV5-4 and TRBJ2-7, with D possibly TRBD1 on 5 matching bases. The V end was cut by 4 bases, the J end by 4 bases, with 15 bases between. The CDR3 runs to 14 residues. Germline-derived CDR1 and CDR2 are SGHNT and YYREEE (reference sequence). The CDR3 nucleotides read TGTGCCAGCAGCCAGAGACAGACTCCGTACGAGCAGTACTTC. Amino acid sequence: CASSQRQTPYEQYF.

V and J are TRBV15 and TRBJ2-2; the D gene is possibly TRBD1 (5 bases). The V gene's germline CDR1 is LNHNV and CDR2 YYDKDF (reference sequence). Trimming shortened V by 5 bases and J by 9 bases, and 16 bases separated the two germline ends. This CDR3 has 14 residues. DNA for the CDR3: TGTGCCACCAGCGGATCCAGGGATCTAAGGGAGCTGTTTTTT. This sequence encodes CATSGSRDLRELFF.

The gene calls are TRBV25-1 and TRBJ1-6; TRBD1 agrees at 9 bases. The germline gives CDR1 MGHDK, CDR2 SYGVNS. V lost 5 bases, J lost 10 bases, and 12 bases stayed unmatched. CDR3 size: 16 residues. CDR3 bases: TGTGCCAGCAGTATTGGGGTGACAGGGGGTTCCTCACCCCTCCACTTT. Amino acids: CASSIGVTGGSSPLHF.

CDR3 region: CASSLRSGRNGNSPLHF. In DNA form, the CDR3 reads TGCGCCAGCAGCTTGCGGTCAGGGAGAAACGGTAATTCACCCCTCCACTTT. The chain uses TRBV5-1 and TRBJ1-6, with D tentatively TRBD1 (5 bases). V lost 1 base and J lost 6, with 17 bases in between. The CDR3 extends over 17 amino acids. CDR1 is SGHRS, CDR2 YFSETQ, per germline.